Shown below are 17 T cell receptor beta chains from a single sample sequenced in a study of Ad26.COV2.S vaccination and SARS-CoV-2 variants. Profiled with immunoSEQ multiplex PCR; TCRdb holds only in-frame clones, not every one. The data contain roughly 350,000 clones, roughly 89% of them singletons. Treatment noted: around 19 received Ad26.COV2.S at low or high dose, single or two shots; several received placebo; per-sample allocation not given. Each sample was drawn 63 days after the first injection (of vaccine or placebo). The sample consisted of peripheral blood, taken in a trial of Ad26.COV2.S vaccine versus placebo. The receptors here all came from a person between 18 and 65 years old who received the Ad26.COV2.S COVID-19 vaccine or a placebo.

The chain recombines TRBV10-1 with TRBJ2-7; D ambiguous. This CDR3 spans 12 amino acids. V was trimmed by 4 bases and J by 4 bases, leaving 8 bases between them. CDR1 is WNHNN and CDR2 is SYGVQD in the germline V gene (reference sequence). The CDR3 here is CASSANGYEQYF. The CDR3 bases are TGCGCCAGCAGTGCGAACGGGTACGAGCAGTACTTC.

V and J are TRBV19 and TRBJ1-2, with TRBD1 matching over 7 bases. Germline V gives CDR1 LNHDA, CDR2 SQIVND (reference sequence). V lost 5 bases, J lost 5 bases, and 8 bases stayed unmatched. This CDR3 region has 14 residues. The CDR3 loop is CASSLSGGRYGYTF. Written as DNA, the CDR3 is TGTGCCAGTAGTCTCTCAGGGGGACGGTATGGCTACACCTTC.

The CDR3 region is CASSEQLTDTQYF. CDR3 DNA sequence: TGTGCCAGCAGTGAACAATTGACAGATACGCAGTATTTT. The rearrangement joins TRBV2 to TRBJ2-3, with unresolved D. The CDR3 is 13 residues long. Germline V gene data show CDR1 as SNHLY and CDR2 as FYNNEI. V lost 2 bases to trimming and J lost 3 bases, with 6 bases between them. The variable domain in full, completed from reference TRBV2 and TRBJ2-3, reads EPEVTQTPSHQVTQMGQEVILRCVPISNHLYFYWYRQILGQKVEFLVSFYNNEISEKSEIFDDQFSVERPDGSNFTLKIRSTKLEDSAMYFCASSEQLTDTQYFGPGTRLTVL.

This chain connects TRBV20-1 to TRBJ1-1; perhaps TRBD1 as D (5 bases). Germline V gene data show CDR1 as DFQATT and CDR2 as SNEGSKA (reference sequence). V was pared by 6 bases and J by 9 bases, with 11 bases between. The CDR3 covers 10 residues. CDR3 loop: CSAGTDKAFF. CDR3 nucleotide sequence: TGCAGTGCGGGGACTGATAAAGCTTTCTTT.

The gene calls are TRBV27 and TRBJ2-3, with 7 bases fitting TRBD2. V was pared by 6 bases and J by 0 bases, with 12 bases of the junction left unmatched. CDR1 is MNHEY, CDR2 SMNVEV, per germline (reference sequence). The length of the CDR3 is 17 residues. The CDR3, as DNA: TGTGCCAGCAGCGGAGAAGCTAGCGGACCTAGCACAGATACGCAGTATTTT. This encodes CASSGEASGPSTDTQYF.

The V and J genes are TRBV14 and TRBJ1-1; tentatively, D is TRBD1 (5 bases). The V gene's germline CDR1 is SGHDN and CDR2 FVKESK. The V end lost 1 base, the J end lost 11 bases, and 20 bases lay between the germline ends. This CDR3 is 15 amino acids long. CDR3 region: CASSQAGYGGANAFF. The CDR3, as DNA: TGTGCCAGCAGCCAAGCGGGGTACGGAGGGGCGAACGCTTTCTTT.

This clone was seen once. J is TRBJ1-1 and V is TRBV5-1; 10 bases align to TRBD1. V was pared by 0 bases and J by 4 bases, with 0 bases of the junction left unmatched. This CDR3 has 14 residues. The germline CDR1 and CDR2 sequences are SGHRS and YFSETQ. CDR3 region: CASSLGDRGTEAFF. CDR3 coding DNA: TGCGCCAGCAGCTTGGGGGACAGGGGCACTGAAGCTTTCTTT.

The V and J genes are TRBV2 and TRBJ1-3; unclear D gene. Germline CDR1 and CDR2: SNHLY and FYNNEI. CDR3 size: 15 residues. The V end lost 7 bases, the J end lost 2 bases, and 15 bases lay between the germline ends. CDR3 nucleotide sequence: TGTGCCAGCATGAACGATATCGCAGCTGGAAACACCATATATTTT. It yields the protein CASMNDIAAGNTIYF.

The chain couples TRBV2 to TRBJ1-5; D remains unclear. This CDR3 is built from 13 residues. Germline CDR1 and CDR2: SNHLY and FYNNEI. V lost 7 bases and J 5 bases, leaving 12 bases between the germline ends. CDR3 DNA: TGTGCCAGCACCGGGGAGAGGGATCAGCCCCAGCATTTT. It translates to CASTGERDQPQHF.

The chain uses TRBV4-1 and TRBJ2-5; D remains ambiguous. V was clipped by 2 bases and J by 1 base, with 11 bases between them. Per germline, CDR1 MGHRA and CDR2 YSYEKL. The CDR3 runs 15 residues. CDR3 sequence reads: CASSQQDRRQETQYF. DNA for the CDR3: TGCGCCAGCAGCCAACAAGATCGCCGCCAAGAGACCCAGTACTTC.

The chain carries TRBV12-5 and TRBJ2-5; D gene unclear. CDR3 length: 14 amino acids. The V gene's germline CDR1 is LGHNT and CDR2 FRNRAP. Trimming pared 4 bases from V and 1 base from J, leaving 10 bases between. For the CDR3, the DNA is TGTGCTAGTGGTTCCCCCGGACCCCAAGAGACCCAGTACTTC. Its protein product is CASGSPGPQETQYF. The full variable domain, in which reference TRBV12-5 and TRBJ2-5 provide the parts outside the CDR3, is DARVTQTPRHKVTEMGQEVTMRCQPILGHNTVFWYRQTMMQGLELLAYFRNRAPLDDSGMPKDRFSAEMPDATLATLKIQPSEPRDSAVYFCASGSPGPQETQYFGPGTRLLVL.

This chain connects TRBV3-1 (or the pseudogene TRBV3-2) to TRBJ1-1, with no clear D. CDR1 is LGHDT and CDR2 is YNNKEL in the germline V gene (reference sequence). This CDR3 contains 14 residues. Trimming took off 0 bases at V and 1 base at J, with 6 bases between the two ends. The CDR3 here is CASSQDKGNTEAFF. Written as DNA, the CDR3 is TGTGCCAGCAGCCAAGATAAGGGGAACACTGAAGCTTTCTTT.

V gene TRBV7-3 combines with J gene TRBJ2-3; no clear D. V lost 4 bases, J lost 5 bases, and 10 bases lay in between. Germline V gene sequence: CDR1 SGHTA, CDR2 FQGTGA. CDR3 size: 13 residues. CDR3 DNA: TGTGCCAGCAGCTCTACTGCTTTAGATACGCAGTATTTT. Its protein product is CASSSTALDTQYF.

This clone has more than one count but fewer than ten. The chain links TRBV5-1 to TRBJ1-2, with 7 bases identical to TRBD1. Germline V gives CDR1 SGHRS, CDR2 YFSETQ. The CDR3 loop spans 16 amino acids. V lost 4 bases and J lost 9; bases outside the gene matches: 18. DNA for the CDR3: TGCGCCAGCAGCCCGAACCCGACAGGGAGGACGTCAAGCTACACCTTC. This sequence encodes CASSPNPTGRTSSYTF.

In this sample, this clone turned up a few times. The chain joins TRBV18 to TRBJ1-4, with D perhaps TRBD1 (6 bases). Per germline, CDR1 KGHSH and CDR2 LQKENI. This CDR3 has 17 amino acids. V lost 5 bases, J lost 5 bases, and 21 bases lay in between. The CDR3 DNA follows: TGTGCCAGCTCATCGTCACTCGGACAGAACATAAATGAAAAACTGTTTTTT. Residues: CASSSSLGQNINEKLFF.

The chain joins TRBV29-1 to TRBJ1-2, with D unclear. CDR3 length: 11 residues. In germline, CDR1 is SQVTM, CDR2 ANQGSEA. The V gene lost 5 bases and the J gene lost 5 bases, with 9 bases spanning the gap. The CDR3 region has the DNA TGCAGCGTTATCCAGCCATATGGCTACACCTTC. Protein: CSVIQPYGYTF.

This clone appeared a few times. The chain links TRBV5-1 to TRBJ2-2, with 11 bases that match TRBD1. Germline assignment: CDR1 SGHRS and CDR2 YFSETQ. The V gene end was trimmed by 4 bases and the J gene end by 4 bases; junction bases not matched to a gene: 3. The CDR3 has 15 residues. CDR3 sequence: CASSTGTGGTGELFF. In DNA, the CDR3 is TGCGCCAGCAGCACGGGGACAGGGGGCACCGGGGAGCTGTTTTTT.